Below are 11 T cell receptor beta chains sequenced from a single sample in a study of shared clonotypes between healthy human individuals. Some clones are missing from TCRdb's copy, which holds only in-frame ones; the method was immunoSEQ multiplex PCR. The sample has just over 2,000,000 clones; 85% to 95% are singletons. The sample consisted of naive CD4+ T cells sorted from blood. Described subset: CD45RA+ positively selected. The receptors here all came from a man younger than 30 in good health.

Concerning this clone: The sample contains more than one DNA sequence encoding this CDR3. This rearrangement joins TRBV7-2 to TRBJ2-2; 12 positions agree with TRBD2. CDR1 is SGHTA, CDR2 FQGNSA, per germline. J was trimmed by 5 bases and V by 4 bases; bases with no gene match: 5. The CDR3 is 16 amino acids. CDR3 in amino acids: CASSSGLAGYTGELFF. The CDR3 DNA reads as TGTGCCAGCAGCTCCGGACTAGCGGGATATACCGGGGAGCTGTTTTTT.

J is TRBJ2-7 and V is TRBV7-2; 7 nucleotides line up with TRBD2. CDR3 length equals 16 residues. From germline, CDR1 is SGHTA and CDR2 FQGNSA. The trim removed 7 bases at V and 0 bases at J, leaving 12 bases unmatched. CDR3 sequence reads: CASTWGGTFGSYEQYF. The CDR3 DNA reads TGTGCCAGCACCTGGGGGGGGACTTTCGGCTCCTACGAGCAGTACTTC.

This clone was detected only a few times. This sequence joins TRBV10-2 and TRBJ1-5, with D unclear. V was shortened by 7 bases and J by 7 bases, with 11 bases between the two germline ends. Per the germline V gene, CDR1 is WSHSY and CDR2 is SAAADI. This CDR3 is 12 amino acids long. The CDR3, as DNA: TGCGCCAGCAATGCAGGAGGGCAGCCCCAGCATTTT. Protein product: CASNAGGQPQHF.

The gene calls are TRBV10-3 and TRBJ2-3, with 10 bases that match TRBD2. V shed 10 bases, J shed 5 bases, and the junction held 12 bases outside the gene matches. In germline, CDR1 is ENHRY, CDR2 SYGVKD. There are 15 residues in the CDR3. CDR3 region: CATQSQREGGDTQYF. The CDR3 DNA follows: TGTGCCACCCAATCGCAGCGGGAGGGAGGAGATACGCAGTATTTT.

Of note for this clone: This CDR3 is also generated by other DNA sequences in the sample. The chain is built from TRBV27 and TRBJ2-7; D is unresolved. CDR1 and CDR2 from the germline V gene are MNHEY and SMNVEV (reference sequence). The ends were cut back, 4 bases at V and 1 base at J, with 14 bases in the middle. This CDR3 spans 15 amino acids. The DNA for the CDR3 is TGTGCCAGCAGTTCGACTGGATTGGGGTCCTACGAGCAGTACTTC. Protein product: CASSSTGLGSYEQYF.

The gene calls are TRBV6-5 and TRBJ1-6; no reliable D call. V was trimmed by 2 bases and J by 7 bases, leaving 6 bases between them. This CDR3 spans 13 amino acids. The germline gives CDR1 MNHEY, CDR2 SVGAGI. CDR3 protein: CASSYVDNSPLHF. CDR3 nucleotide sequence: TGTGCCAGCAGTTACGTCGACAATTCACCCCTCCACTTT.

The J gene is TRBJ1-6, the V gene TRBV5-1; TRBD1 agrees at 7 bases. The CDR3 spans 16 residues. The V segment lost 3 bases and the J segment 7 bases; nucleotides outside the gene matches: 10. Germline CDR1 reads SGHRS; CDR2 reads YFSETQ. This chain's CDR3 is CASSSGGPMRNSPLHF. CDR3 nucleotide sequence: TGCGCCAGCAGCTCAGGGGGGCCTATGAGGAATTCACCCCTCCACTTT.

A word on this clone: Additional DNA sequences in this sample encode the identical CDR3. The chain joins TRBV6-5 to TRBJ2-3; D is perhaps TRBD1 or TRBD2 (5 bases each). The CDR3 totals 13 residues. Trimming took 6 bases from V and 3 from J, leaving 10 bases between them. Germline CDR1 reads MNHEY; CDR2 reads SVGAGI. The CDR3 DNA is TGTGCCAGCAGACGGGACGGGACAGATACGCAGTATTTT. This gives the protein CASRRDGTDTQYF.

This clone was seen a single time. Within the sample, other DNA sequences also encode this same CDR3. CDR3 loop: CASSPGQMNTEAFF. CDR3 DNA sequence: TGTGCCAGCTCACCAGGCCAGATGAACACTGAAGCTTTCTTT. The chain combines TRBV18 with TRBJ1-1; no reliable D call. Per germline, CDR1 KGHSH and CDR2 LQKENI. V dropped 2 bases and J dropped 0 bases, with 7 bases sitting between them. This CDR3 has 14 residues.

This clone was detected once. The chain links TRBV7-2 to TRBJ2-1; 7 nucleotides agree with TRBD2. In germline, CDR1 is SGHTA, CDR2 FQGNSA. V lost 2 bases, J lost 3 bases, and 4 bases stayed unmatched. The CDR3 totals 15 residues. The CDR3 reads CASSLYWTSYNEQFF. As DNA, the CDR3 is TGTGCCAGCAGCTTATACTGGACTAGCTACAATGAGCAGTTCTTC.

The chain is built from TRBV10-3 and TRBJ2-2; D gene ambiguous. Germline CDR1 and CDR2: ENHRY and SYGVKD. This CDR3 has 15 amino acids. The V gene lost 0 bases and the J gene lost 1 base, with 6 bases spanning the gap. The CDR3 protein is CAISESFLNTGELFF. The CDR3 DNA reads as TGTGCCATCAGTGAGTCGTTTCTGAACACCGGGGAGCTGTTTTTT.